Shown below are 8 T cell receptor beta chains from a single sample sequenced in a study of blood T cell repertoires in COVID-19. Profiling relied on immunoSEQ multiplex PCR, and the TCRdb table lists in-frame clones only, not all of them. Among approximately 120,000 clones, just over 75% were seen once, and the ten largest hold 11%. Material for sequencing was peripheral blood. These receptors all come from a human donor in a cohort sampled during active COVID-19.

The V gene is TRBV6-6, the J gene TRBJ2-7, with D perhaps matching TRBD2 (5 bases). Trimming took off 2 bases at V and 5 bases at J, with 7 bases between the two ends. The germline CDR1 and CDR2 sequences are MNHNY and SVGAGI (reference sequence). The CDR3 spans 12 residues. As DNA, the CDR3 is TGTGCCAGCAGTTACATTAGCGACGAGCAGTACTTC. It is translated as CASSYISDEQYF.

This chain connects TRBV28 to TRBJ1-2; D is ambiguous. The CDR3 consists of 11 residues. The V end lost 3 bases, the J end lost 5 bases, and 4 bases lay between the germline ends. Germline CDR1 reads MDHEN; CDR2 reads SYDVKM. CDR3 DNA: TGTGCCAGCAGTTTGAGATATGGCTACACCTTC. Protein sequence: CASSLRYGYTF.

V and J are TRBV7-9 and TRBJ1-3; 7 bases fit TRBD1. Germline V gene data show CDR1 as SEHNR and CDR2 as FQNEAQ (reference sequence). This CDR3 has 16 amino acids. V trimming: 6 bases; J trimming: 4 bases; junction bases outside the gene matches: 12. The CDR3 DNA is TGTGCCAGCAGACAAGGACAGGCCGACCTCGGAAACACCATATATTTT. This gives the protein CASRQGQADLGNTIYF.

CDR3 residues: CASSYTPSGDTEAFF. CDR3 nucleotide sequence: TGTGCCAGCAGCTACACGCCAAGCGGAGACACTGAAGCTTTCTTT. V is TRBV3-1 (or the pseudogene TRBV3-2) and J is TRBJ1-1, with D unclear. There are 15 residues in the CDR3. V was cut by 5 bases and J by 3 bases, with 16 bases left in between. Germline V gene lookup returns CDR1 LGHDT and CDR2 YNNKEL (reference sequence).

This clone was counted a single time. This rearrangement joins TRBV6-5 to TRBJ2-2, with 12 bases that match TRBD1. Germline V CDR1 and CDR2: MNHEY, SVGAGI. The CDR3 is 14 amino acids. Trimming took 6 bases from V and 6 from J; bases not matched to a gene: 2. CDR3 sequence (DNA): TGTGCCAGCAGCTGGGACAGGGGGCCCGGGGAGCTGTTTTTT. Translation: CASSWDRGPGELFF.

This chain connects TRBV7-9 to TRBJ2-2; possible D gene TRBD2, 5 bases. The CDR3 contains 16 residues. Germline V CDR1 and CDR2: SEHNR, FQNEAQ (reference sequence). Trimming pared 5 bases from V and 2 bases from J, leaving 15 bases between. The CDR3 region is CASSLSDYYNTGELFF. CDR3 in DNA: TGTGCCAGCAGCCTATCAGACTATTACAACACCGGGGAGCTGTTTTTT.

J is TRBJ1-3 and V is TRBV30, with D possibly being TRBD1 (6 bases). Germline V lookup: CDR1 GTSNPN, CDR2 SVGIG (reference sequence). Deletions cut 2 bases from V and 0 bases from J, with 14 bases between. The CDR3 loop spans 16 amino acids. This CDR3 reads CAWSRGPQGSGNTIYF. The CDR3 DNA sequence: TGTGCCTGGAGTAGAGGACCACAGGGCTCTGGAAACACCATATATTTT.

This clone was seen just once. V usage is TRBV2 and J usage is TRBJ1-1, with D maybe TRBD1 (6 bases). Trimming pared 9 bases from V and 5 bases from J, leaving 19 bases between. From germline, CDR1 is SNHLY and CDR2 FYNNEI. This CDR3 region has 14 residues. The CDR3, as DNA: TGTGCCAGGAATGGACAGAGAAGGGGGACTGAAGCTTTCTTT. It is translated as CARNGQRRGTEAFF.